The sequence of this TCR beta chain was determined in a study of T cells after yellow fever vaccination. TCRdb used MiXCR to reprocess the 5' RACE reads, holding one entry per CDR3 protein. The sample contains around 250,000 distinct CDR3 sequences, 6.9% of which appear only once. Findings and limits, study-wide: Booster samples showed a return of most primary-vaccination clones (about 97% CD4, 85% to 90% CD8).

As regards this clonotype: What it recognizes is unknown.

The TCR sequence derives from a man younger than 40 who received the YFV17D yellow fever vaccine. Sample: CD4+ T cells sorted from PBMCs, taken 15 days after the yellow fever booster vaccination.

The CDR3 reads CASSHFSGLAGYEQYF. The CDR3 coding sequence is TGTGCCAGCAGCCATTTCAGCGGACTAGCGGGTTACGAGCAGTACTTC. J is TRBJ2-7 and V is TRBV3-1, with 11 bases lining up with TRBD2. The trim removed 3 bases at V and 4 bases at J, leaving 8 bases unmatched. There are 16 residues in the CDR3. The germline V gene encodes CDR1 LGHDT and CDR2 YNNKEL (reference sequence).